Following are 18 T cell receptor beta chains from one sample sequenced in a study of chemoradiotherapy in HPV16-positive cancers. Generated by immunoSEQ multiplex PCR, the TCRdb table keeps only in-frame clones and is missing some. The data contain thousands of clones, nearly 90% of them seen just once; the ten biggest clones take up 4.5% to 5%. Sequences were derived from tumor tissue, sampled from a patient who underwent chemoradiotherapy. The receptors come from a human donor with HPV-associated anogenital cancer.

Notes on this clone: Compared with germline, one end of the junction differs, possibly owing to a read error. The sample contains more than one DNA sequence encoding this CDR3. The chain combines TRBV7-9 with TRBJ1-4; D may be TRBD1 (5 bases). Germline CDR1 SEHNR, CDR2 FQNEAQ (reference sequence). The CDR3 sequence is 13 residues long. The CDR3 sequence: CASSRQTIEKLFF. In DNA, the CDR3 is TGTGCCAGCAGCCGACAGACCATTGAAAAATTGTTTTTT.

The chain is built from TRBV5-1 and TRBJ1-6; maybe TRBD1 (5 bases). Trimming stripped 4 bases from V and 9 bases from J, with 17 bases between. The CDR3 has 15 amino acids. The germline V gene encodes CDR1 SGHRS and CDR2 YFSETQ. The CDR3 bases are TGCGCCAGCAGCCCGGGTCAGGGATTGGGTTCACCCCTCCACTTT. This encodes CASSPGQGLGSPLHF.

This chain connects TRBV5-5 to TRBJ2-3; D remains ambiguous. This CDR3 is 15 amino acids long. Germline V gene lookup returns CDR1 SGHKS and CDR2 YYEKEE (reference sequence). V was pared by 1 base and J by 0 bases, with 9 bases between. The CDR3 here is CASSLSWGSTDTQYF. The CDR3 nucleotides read TGTGCCAGCAGCTTGTCTTGGGGTAGCACAGATACGCAGTATTTT.

CDR3 sequence: CASSPTSGGADTQYF. CDR3 in DNA: TGTGCCAGCAGCCCGACTAGCGGGGGGGCAGATACGCAGTATTTT. This chain uses TRBV11-3 with TRBJ2-3; 14 nucleotides agree with TRBD2. CDR1 is SGHNT and CDR2 is YENEEA in the germline V gene. This CDR3 region has 15 residues. V lost 5 bases and J lost 4; bases outside the gene matches: 2.

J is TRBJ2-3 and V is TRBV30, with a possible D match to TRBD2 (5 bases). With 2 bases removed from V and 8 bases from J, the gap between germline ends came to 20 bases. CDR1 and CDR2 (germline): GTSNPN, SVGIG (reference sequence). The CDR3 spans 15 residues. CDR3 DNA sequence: TGTGCCTGGAGTACGCAGAGCGGCCCCACTGGTACGCAGTATTTT. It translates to CAWSTQSGPTGTQYF.

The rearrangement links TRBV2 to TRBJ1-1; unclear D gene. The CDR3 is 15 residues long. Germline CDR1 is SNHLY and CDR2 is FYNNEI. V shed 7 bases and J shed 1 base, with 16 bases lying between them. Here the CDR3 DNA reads TGTGCCAGCATCCTCTCTCGTGCGGCGAACACTGAAGCTTTCTTT. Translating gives CASILSRAANTEAFF. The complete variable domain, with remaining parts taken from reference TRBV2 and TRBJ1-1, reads EPEVTQTPSHQVTQMGQEVILRCVPISNHLYFYWYRQILGQKVEFLVSFYNNEISEKSEIFDDQFSVERPDGSNFTLKIRSTKLEDSAMYFCASILSRAANTEAFFGQGTRLTVV.

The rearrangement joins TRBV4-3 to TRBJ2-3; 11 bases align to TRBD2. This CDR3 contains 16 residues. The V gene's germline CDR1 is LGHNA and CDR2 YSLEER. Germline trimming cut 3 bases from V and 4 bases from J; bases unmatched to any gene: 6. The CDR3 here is CASSQLAGGPSDTQYF. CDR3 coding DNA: TGCGCCAGCAGCCAGTTAGCGGGGGGGCCATCAGATACGCAGTATTTT.

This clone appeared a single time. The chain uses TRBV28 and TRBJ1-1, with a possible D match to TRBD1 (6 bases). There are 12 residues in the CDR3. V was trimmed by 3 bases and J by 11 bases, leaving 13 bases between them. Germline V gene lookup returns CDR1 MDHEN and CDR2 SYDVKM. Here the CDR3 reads CASSLPTGLAFF. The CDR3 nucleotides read TGTGCCAGCAGTTTGCCCACAGGGTTGGCTTTCTTT.

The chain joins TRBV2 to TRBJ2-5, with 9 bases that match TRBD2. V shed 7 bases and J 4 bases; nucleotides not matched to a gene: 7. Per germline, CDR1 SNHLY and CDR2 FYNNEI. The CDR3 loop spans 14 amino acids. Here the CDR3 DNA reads TGTGCCAGCAAGGCGGGACTAGCAACAGAGACCCAGTACTTC. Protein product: CASKAGLATETQYF. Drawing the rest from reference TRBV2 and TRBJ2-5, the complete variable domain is EPEVTQTPSHQVTQMGQEVILRCVPISNHLYFYWYRQILGQKVEFLVSFYNNEISEKSEIFDDQFSVERPDGSNFTLKIRSTKLEDSAMYFCASKAGLATETQYFGPGTRLLVL.

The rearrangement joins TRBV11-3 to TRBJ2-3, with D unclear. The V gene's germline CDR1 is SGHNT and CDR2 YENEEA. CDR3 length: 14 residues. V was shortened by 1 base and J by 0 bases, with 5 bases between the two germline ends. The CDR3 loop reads CASSLAASTDTQYF. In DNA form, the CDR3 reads TGTGCCAGCAGCTTAGCGGCGAGCACAGATACGCAGTATTTT.

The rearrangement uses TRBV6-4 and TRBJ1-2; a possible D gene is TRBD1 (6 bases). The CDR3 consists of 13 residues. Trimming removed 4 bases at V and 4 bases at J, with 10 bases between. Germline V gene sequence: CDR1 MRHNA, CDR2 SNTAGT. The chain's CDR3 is CASSAGGSYGYTF. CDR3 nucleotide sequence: TGTGCCAGCAGTGCTGGGGGCTCCTATGGCTACACCTTC.

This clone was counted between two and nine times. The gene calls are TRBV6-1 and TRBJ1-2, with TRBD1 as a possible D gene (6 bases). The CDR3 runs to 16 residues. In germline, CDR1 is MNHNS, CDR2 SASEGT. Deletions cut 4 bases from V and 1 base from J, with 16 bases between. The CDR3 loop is CASSAPDRTYNYGYTF. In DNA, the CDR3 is TGTGCCAGCAGTGCCCCGGACAGAACATATAACTATGGCTACACCTTC.

CDR3 nucleotides: TGCGCCAGCAGCTTGGTGACTCTCGGCACAGATACGCAGTATTTT. This sequence encodes CASSLVTLGTDTQYF. This chain uses TRBV5-1 with TRBJ2-3; D not resolved. V was pared by 0 bases and J by 1 base, with 9 bases between. The CDR3 sequence is 15 residues long. Germline V gene data show CDR1 as SGHRS and CDR2 as YFSETQ. Drawing the rest from reference TRBV5-1 and TRBJ2-3, the complete variable domain is KAGVTQTPRYLIKTRGQQVTLSCSPISGHRSVSWYQQTPGQGLQFLFEYFSETQRNKGNFPGRFSGRQFSNSRSEMNVSTLELGDSALYLCASSLVTLGTDTQYFGPGTRLTVL.

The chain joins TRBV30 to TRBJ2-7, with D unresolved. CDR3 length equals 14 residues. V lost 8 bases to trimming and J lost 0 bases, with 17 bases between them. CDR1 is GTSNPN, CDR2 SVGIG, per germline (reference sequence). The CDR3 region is CAGWSGGTSYEQYF. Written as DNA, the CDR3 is TGTGCCGGTTGGAGTGGCGGCACCTCCTACGAGCAGTACTTC.

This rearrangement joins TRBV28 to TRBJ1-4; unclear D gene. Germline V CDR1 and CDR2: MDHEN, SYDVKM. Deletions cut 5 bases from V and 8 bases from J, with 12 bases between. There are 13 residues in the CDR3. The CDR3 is CASSKGSREKLFF. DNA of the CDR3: TGTGCCAGCAGTAAAGGGTCCCGGGAAAAACTGTTTTTT.

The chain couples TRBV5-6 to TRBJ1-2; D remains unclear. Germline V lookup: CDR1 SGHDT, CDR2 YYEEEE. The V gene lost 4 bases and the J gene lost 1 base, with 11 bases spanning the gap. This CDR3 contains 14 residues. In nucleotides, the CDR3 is TGTGCCAGCAGCCTCGCTAGGGTTAACTATGGCTACACCTTC. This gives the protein CASSLARVNYGYTF.

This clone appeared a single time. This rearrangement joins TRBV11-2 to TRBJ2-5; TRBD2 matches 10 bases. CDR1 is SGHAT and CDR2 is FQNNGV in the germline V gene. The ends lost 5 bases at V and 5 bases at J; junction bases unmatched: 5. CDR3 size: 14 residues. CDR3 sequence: CASSNRLAGETQYF. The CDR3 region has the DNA TGTGCCAGCAGCAACCGACTAGCGGGCGAGACCCAGTACTTC.

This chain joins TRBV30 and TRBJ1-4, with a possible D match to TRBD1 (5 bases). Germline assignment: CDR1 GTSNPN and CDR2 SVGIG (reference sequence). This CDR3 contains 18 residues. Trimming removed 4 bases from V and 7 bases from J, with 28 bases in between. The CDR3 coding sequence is TGTGCCTGGATAGTGCCCCTGGGGAATGGGGGTGGAGGTGAAAAACTGTTTTTT. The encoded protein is CAWIVPLGNGGGGEKLFF.